The 15 T cell receptor beta chains below all came from one sample that was sequenced in a study of T cell responses to AZD1222 COVID-19 vaccine. The protocol was immunoSEQ multiplex PCR, while the TCRdb copy is restricted to in-frame clones and leaves out a portion. The sample includes more than 110,000 clones, 80% to 95% of them seen just once. This specimen was peripheral blood, taken on day 0 of AZD1222 vaccination. These receptor sequences come from an adult in good health.

The chain couples TRBV24-1 to TRBJ1-3; no definite D call. Germline CDR1 KGHDR, CDR2 SFDVKD. V was clipped by 3 bases and J by 4 bases, with 12 bases between them. The CDR3 extends over 15 amino acids. CDR3 sequence reads: CATSDGRSSGNTIYF. For the CDR3, the DNA is TGTGCCACCAGTGATGGACGGTCTTCGGGAAACACCATATATTTT.

The V and J genes are TRBV2 and TRBJ1-4, with TRBD1 identical over 9 bases. CDR3 size: 14 residues. Per germline, CDR1 SNHLY and CDR2 FYNNEI. V was pared by 11 bases and J by 5 bases, with 9 bases of the junction left unmatched. The CDR3 loop is CAGATGGPNEKLFF. CDR3 DNA sequence: TGTGCCGGAGCAACAGGGGGCCCCAATGAAAAACTGTTTTTT.

The chain carries TRBV2 and TRBJ1-4; 10 bases are shared with TRBD1. There are 14 residues in the CDR3. The J segment lost 6 bases and the V segment lost 5 bases, leaving 3 bases of the junction unmatched. Looked up from germline, CDR1 is SNHLY and CDR2 is FYNNEI. The DNA for the CDR3 is TGTGCCAGCAGTAGACAGGGGGCTGATGAAAAACTGTTTTTT. As protein: CASSRQGADEKLFF. Full variable domain (missing parts from reference TRBV2 and TRBJ1-4): EPEVTQTPSHQVTQMGQEVILRCVPISNHLYFYWYRQILGQKVEFLVSFYNNEISEKSEIFDDQFSVERPDGSNFTLKIRSTKLEDSAMYFCASSRQGADEKLFFGSGTQLSVL.

The V gene is TRBV19, the J gene TRBJ1-5, with D perhaps TRBD1 (6 bases). Trimming stripped 1 base from V and 9 bases from J, with 13 bases between. The CDR3 has 14 residues. Germline V gene sequence: CDR1 LNHDA, CDR2 SQIVND (reference sequence). The CDR3 region is CASSIGAGAGPQHF. CDR3 nucleotides: TGTGCCAGTAGTATAGGGGCGGGGGCCGGGCCCCAGCATTTT.

This clone was counted once. The V gene is TRBV25-1, the J gene TRBJ2-5; D possibly corresponds to TRBD2 (5 bases). This CDR3 comprises 17 residues. Trimming shortened V by 6 bases and J by 2 bases, and 22 bases separated the two germline ends. CDR1 MGHDK and CDR2 SYGVNS come from the germline V gene. The CDR3 loop is CASRLSAGITPQETQYF. The CDR3 DNA sequence: TGTGCCAGCAGATTAAGTGCCGGGATCACGCCTCAAGAGACCCAGTACTTC.

Only one count was recorded for this clone. V and J are TRBV5-1 and TRBJ1-1; D might be TRBD1 (5 bases). Germline V gene sequence: CDR1 SGHRS, CDR2 YFSETQ. Trimming removed 0 bases at V and 6 bases at J, with 12 bases between. The CDR3 length is 14 residues. CDR3 nucleotide sequence: TGCGCCAGCAGCTTGGGTGAGAGGGGCGCTGAAGCTTTCTTT. This sequence encodes CASSLGERGAEAFF.

The J gene is TRBJ1-6, the V gene TRBV5-5; TRBD1 might be the D (6 bases). V was shortened by 0 bases and J by 8 bases, with 12 bases between the two germline ends. CDR1 SGHKS and CDR2 YYEKEE come from the germline V gene (reference sequence). This CDR3 contains 15 residues. The CDR3 DNA reads as TGTGCCAGCAGCTTGGAGGCAGGGGAACATTCACCCCTCCACTTT. Translated, it gives CASSLEAGEHSPLHF.

The chain uses TRBV2 and TRBJ2-7, with 10 bases identical to TRBD2. V lost 3 bases and J lost 6; bases outside the gene matches: 11. CDR1 SNHLY and CDR2 FYNNEI come from the germline V gene. The CDR3 consists of 16 residues. CDR3 in DNA: TGTGCCAGCAGTGACCTGCGAAGCGGGAGGGCCCCCGAGCAGTACTTC. It encodes CASSDLRSGRAPEQYF.

V and J are TRBV7-9 and TRBJ1-6, with D tentatively TRBD1 (5 bases). Germline assignment: CDR1 SEHNR and CDR2 FQNEAQ (reference sequence). V lost 7 bases, J lost 8 bases, and 12 bases lay in between. This CDR3 has 13 amino acids. The CDR3 here is CASIAQVDSPLHF. CDR3 in DNA: TGTGCCAGCATCGCACAGGTTGATTCACCCCTCCACTTT.

The J gene is TRBJ2-3, the V gene TRBV7-2; 10 positions match TRBD1. CDR1 SGHTA and CDR2 FQGNSA come from the germline V gene. This CDR3 is 18 amino acids long. After removal of 0 bases from V and 1 base from J, the junction contained 7 bases not matched to a gene. The CDR3 here is CASSLATGTGVRTDTQYF. CDR3 DNA sequence: TGTGCCAGCAGCTTAGCTACCGGGACAGGGGTTCGCACAGATACGCAGTATTTT. The variable domain in full, with the rest retrieved from reference TRBV7-2 and TRBJ2-3, is GAGVSQSPSNKVTEKGKDVELRCDPISGHTALYWYRQSLGQGLEFLIYFQGNSAPDKSGLPSDRFSAERTGGSVSTLTIQRTQQEDSAVYLCASSLATGTGVRTDTQYFGPGTRLTVL.

The chain recombines TRBV18 with TRBJ1-1; D is perhaps TRBD1 (6 bases). Germline CDR1 is KGHSH and CDR2 is LQKENI. Deletions cut 5 bases from V and 3 bases from J, with 10 bases between. The CDR3 loop spans 13 amino acids. CDR3 loop: CASSARTDTEAFF. As DNA, the CDR3 is TGTGCCAGCTCAGCTCGGACAGACACTGAAGCTTTCTTT.

The rearrangement links TRBV3-1 (or the pseudogene TRBV3-2) to TRBJ2-5, with 10 bases fitting TRBD2. This CDR3 is built from 16 residues. J lost 4 bases, V lost 4 bases, and 9 bases had no gene match. CDR1 LGHDT and CDR2 YNNKEL come from the germline V gene (reference sequence). The CDR3 nucleotides are TGTGCCAGCAGCCGTGTAGCGGGAGGCCAACGAGAGACCCAGTACTTC. Encoded protein: CASSRVAGGQRETQYF.

This chain links TRBV2 with TRBJ2-1; D is unresolved. The V gene's germline CDR1 is SNHLY and CDR2 FYNNEI. The CDR3 is made up of 14 amino acids. The V end was cut by 4 bases, the J end by 1 base, with 8 bases between. This chain's CDR3 is CASSGTVSYNEQFF. The CDR3, as DNA: TGTGCCAGCAGTGGAACTGTGTCCTACAATGAGCAGTTCTTC.

The rearrangement joins TRBV23-1 to TRBJ2-1, with 9 nucleotides matching TRBD1. TRBV23-1 carries the ORF label, with uncertain function. The CDR3 runs 16 residues. After removal of 2 bases from V and 7 bases from J, the junction contained 9 bases not matched to a gene. As DNA, the CDR3 is TGCGCCAGCAGTCAACCACCGGGACAGGGTAGTAATGAGCAGTTCTTC. Its translation: CASSQPPGQGSNEQFF.

V usage is TRBV28 and J usage is TRBJ1-1; a weak D match, TRBD1 (6 bases). Trimming stripped 6 bases from V and 4 bases from J, with 18 bases between. CDR3 length equals 15 residues. Germline loops: CDR1 MDHEN, CDR2 SYDVKM. The CDR3 sequence: CASRGTQGGVTEAFF. Written as DNA, the CDR3 is TGTGCCAGCAGGGGGACACAGGGAGGCGTCACTGAAGCTTTCTTT.